This T cell receptor beta chain is from a study of blood T cells in healthy people across ages. Alongside a J-beta primer mix, a sample-barcoded 5' primer served in a second PCR lasting roughly 7 to 12 cycles. Every cDNA molecule bore a tag from a template-switch adaptor containing 12 random nucleotides. TCRdb fed the 5' RACE reads into MiXCR, producing one record per CDR3 protein. The table records some 1.1 million distinct CDR3 sequences, around two fifths of them present only once. Broader study findings: Relative to aged donors, long-lived donors carried more naive CD4+ cells and displayed higher diversity. As naive T cell percentage varied, TCR beta diversity correlated strongly with it. PBMCs were not sorted, which prevented a conclusive comparison of naive versus antigen-experienced cells.

This clonotype has ten or more counts. The antigen remains unidentified. Germline lookup yields CDR1 SGHVS and CDR2 FQNEAQ. This CDR3 comprises 13 residues. V was pared by 2 bases and J by 0 bases, with 5 bases between. This sequence joins TRBV7-8 and TRBJ2-7, with unresolved D. Source material: blood. The receptor comes from a man between 18 and 35 years old in good health. DNA of the CDR3: TGTGCCAGCAGCTTAAAGAGCTCCTACGAGCAGTACTTC. Translated: CASSLKSSYEQYF.